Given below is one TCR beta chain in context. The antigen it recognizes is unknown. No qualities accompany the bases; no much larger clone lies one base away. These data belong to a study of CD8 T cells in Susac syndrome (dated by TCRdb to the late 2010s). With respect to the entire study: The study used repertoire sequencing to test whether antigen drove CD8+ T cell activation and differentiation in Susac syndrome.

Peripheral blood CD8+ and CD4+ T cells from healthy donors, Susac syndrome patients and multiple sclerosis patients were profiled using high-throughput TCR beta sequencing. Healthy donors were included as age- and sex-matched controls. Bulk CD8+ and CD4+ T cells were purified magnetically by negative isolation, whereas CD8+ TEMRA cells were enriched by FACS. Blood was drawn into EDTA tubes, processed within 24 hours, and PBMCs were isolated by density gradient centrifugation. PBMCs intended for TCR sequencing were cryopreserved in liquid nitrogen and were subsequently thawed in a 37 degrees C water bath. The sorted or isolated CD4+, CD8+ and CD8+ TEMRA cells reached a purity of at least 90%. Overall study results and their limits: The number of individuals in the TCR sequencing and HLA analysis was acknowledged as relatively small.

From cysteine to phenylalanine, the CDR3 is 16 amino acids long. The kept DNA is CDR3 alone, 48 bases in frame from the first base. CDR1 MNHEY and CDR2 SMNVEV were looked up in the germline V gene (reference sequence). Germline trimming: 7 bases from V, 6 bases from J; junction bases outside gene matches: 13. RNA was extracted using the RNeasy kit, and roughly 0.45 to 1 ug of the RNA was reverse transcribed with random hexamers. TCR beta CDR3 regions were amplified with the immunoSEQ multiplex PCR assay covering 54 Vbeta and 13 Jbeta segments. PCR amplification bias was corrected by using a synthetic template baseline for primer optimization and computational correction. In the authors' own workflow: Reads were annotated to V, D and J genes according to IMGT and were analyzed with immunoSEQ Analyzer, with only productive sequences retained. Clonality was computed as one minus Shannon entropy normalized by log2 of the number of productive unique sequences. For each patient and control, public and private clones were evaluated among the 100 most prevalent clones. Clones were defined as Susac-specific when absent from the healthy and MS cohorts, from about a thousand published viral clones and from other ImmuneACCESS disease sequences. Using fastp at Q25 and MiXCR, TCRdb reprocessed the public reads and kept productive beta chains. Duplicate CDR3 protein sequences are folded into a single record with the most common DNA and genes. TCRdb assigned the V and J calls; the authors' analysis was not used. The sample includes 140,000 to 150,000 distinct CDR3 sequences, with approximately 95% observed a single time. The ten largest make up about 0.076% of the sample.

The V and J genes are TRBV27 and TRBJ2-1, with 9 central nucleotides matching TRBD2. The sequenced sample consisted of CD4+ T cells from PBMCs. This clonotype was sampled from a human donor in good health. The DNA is TGTGCCAGCAAAGAACTAGCGGGCTCCCGTGCCAATGAGCAGTTCTTC. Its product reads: CASKELAGSRANEQFF.